Following are 21 T cell receptor beta chains from one sample sequenced in a study of blood T cell repertoires in COVID-19. Produced via immunoSEQ multiplex PCR; TCRdb's table is partial and in-frame only. The sample includes around 150,000 clones, around 84% of them seen just once. Sequencing used PBMCs or T cells enriched from blood (not recorded which). These receptors originate from a man over 45 who had recovered from COVID-19.

The chain has TRBV19 and TRBJ1-2; TRBD1 is a possible D gene (5 bases). V was shortened by 6 bases and J by 0 bases, with 20 bases between the two germline ends. The CDR3 consists of 17 residues. Germline CDR1 is LNHDA and CDR2 is SQIVND (reference sequence). CDR3 nucleotides: TGTGCCAGTAGAATGGGGCCGCTGCTTTACTCTAACTATGGCTACACCTTC. This sequence encodes CASRMGPLLYSNYGYTF.

The chain uses TRBV5-6 and TRBJ1-2; 7 nucleotides align to TRBD1. Per germline, CDR1 SGHDT and CDR2 YYEEEE. V lost 1 base and J lost 4; bases outside the gene matches: 10. There are 16 residues in the CDR3. CDR3 protein: CASSLWAGQTFYGYTF. CDR3 bases: TGTGCCAGCAGCTTGTGGGCGGGACAGACGTTCTATGGCTACACCTTC.

The chain combines TRBV2 with TRBJ1-4, with a tentative D call TRBD1 (5 bases). The ends were cut back, 8 bases at V and 8 bases at J, with 12 bases in the middle. The CDR3 runs to 12 residues. Germline values: CDR1 SNHLY, CDR2 FYNNEI. The CDR3 region has the DNA TGTGCCAGCGCCAGGGAGGAAGAAAAACTGTTTTTT. Its protein product is CASAREEEKLFF.

This chain connects TRBV19 to TRBJ2-7; D possibly corresponds to TRBD2 (5 bases). CDR3 length: 14 amino acids. Germline values: CDR1 LNHDA, CDR2 SQIVND (reference sequence). V was pared by 1 base and J by 3 bases, with 10 bases between. The CDR3 reads CASSIGTVNYEQYF. In nucleotides, the CDR3 is TGTGCCAGTAGTATAGGGACTGTGAACTACGAGCAGTACTTC.

This clone was counted between two and nine times. The chain has TRBV9 and TRBJ2-7; maybe TRBD2 (6 bases). Germline V gene data show CDR1 as SGDLS and CDR2 as YYNGEE. The V gene lost 0 bases and the J gene lost 2 bases, with 12 bases spanning the gap. This CDR3 comprises 15 residues. The CDR3 bases are TGTGCCAGCAGCGTAGCTCCGGGAGCGACCTACGAGCAGTACTTC. This codes for CASSVAPGATYEQYF.

This clone was seen more than once but under ten times. The gene calls are TRBV16 and TRBJ1-5; possible D gene TRBD1, 5 bases. Trimming stripped 2 bases from V and 4 bases from J, with 15 bases between. There are 16 residues in the CDR3. Germline V lookup: CDR1 KGHSY, CDR2 FQNENV. This chain's CDR3 is CASSQNMGQGNQPQHF. The CDR3 coding sequence is TGTGCCAGCAGCCAAAATATGGGGCAGGGAAATCAGCCCCAGCATTTT.

The genes are TRBV4-1 and TRBJ1-2, with a weak D call TRBD1 (6 bases). Germline V gene lookup returns CDR1 MGHRA and CDR2 YSYEKL. The V end lost 0 bases, the J end lost 6 bases, and 17 bases lay between the germline ends. The CDR3 is made up of 16 amino acids. The CDR3 region has the DNA TGCGCCAGCAGCCAAGAAGCTCGGCAGTGGGGGCATGGCTACACCTTC. It specifies CASSQEARQWGHGYTF.

The gene calls are TRBV7-2 and TRBJ2-3; 7 bases fit TRBD2. The CDR3 is made up of 14 amino acids. Per the germline V gene, CDR1 is SGHTA and CDR2 is FQGNSA. V dropped 5 bases and J dropped 6; count of bases not matched to a gene: 8. DNA for the CDR3: TGTGCCAGCAGCCCGCGACTAGCAGAGGATACGCAGTATTTT. This codes for CASSPRLAEDTQYF.

The CDR3 here is CASRPGQGVHEQYF. CDR3 DNA sequence: TGTGCCAGCAGACCAGGACAGGGGGTCCACGAGCAGTACTTC. V gene TRBV6-5 combines with J gene TRBJ2-7, with 10 positions matching TRBD1. CDR1 MNHEY and CDR2 SVGAGI come from the germline V gene. V was pared by 6 bases and J by 5 bases, with 7 bases of the junction left unmatched. The CDR3 consists of 14 residues.

This clone was picked up one time. The chain uses TRBV10-3 and TRBJ1-6; 10 bases fit TRBD1. J lost 8 bases, V lost 5 bases, and 3 bases had no gene match. The CDR3 covers 14 residues. Germline V gene data show CDR1 as ENHRY and CDR2 as SYGVKD. The CDR3 spells CAISLGQGYSPLHF. DNA of the CDR3: TGTGCCATCAGTCTGGGACAGGGGTATTCACCCCTCCACTTT.

The genes are TRBV18 and TRBJ2-7; 9 nucleotides align to TRBD1. V lost 3 bases, J lost 0 bases, and 0 bases stayed unmatched. This CDR3 is 14 amino acids long. Per the germline V gene, CDR1 is KGHSH and CDR2 is LQKENI. For the CDR3, the DNA is TGTGCCAGCTCACCGACAGGGGGCTCCTACGAGCAGTACTTC. Residues: CASSPTGGSYEQYF.

The chain employs TRBV7-6 and TRBJ2-2; 11 bases align to TRBD1. The CDR3 sequence is 16 residues long. Unmatched junction bases numbered 3, after V lost 2 bases and J lost 4 bases. The germline V gene encodes CDR1 SGHVS and CDR2 FNYEAQ. DNA of the CDR3: TGTGCCAGCAGCTTACGAGGGACAGGGGGCACCGGGGAGCTGTTTTTT. Translating it yields CASSLRGTGGTGELFF.

The chain has TRBV27 and TRBJ2-3, with TRBD2 matching 10 bases. V was clipped by 5 bases and J by 1 base; unmatched bases: 3. CDR1 and CDR2 from the germline V gene are MNHEY and SMNVEV (reference sequence). This CDR3 comprises 15 residues. CDR3 DNA sequence: TGTGCCAGCAGTCCAGGGACTAGCGGCACAGATACGCAGTATTTT. It translates to CASSPGTSGTDTQYF.

The DNA for the CDR3 is TGTGCCAGCAGTGAAAAGGTGTGGGGCGGGGTGACAGATACGCAGTATTTT. It encodes CASSEKVWGGVTDTQYF. The chain employs TRBV6-1 and TRBJ2-3; D possibly corresponds to TRBD2 (6 bases). Germline-derived CDR1 and CDR2 are MNHNS and SASEGT. V lost 2 bases to trimming and J lost 3 bases, with 18 bases between them. The CDR3 length is 17 residues.

V is TRBV6-5 and J is TRBJ1-1, with D perhaps TRBD1 (5 bases). The CDR3 contains 16 residues. The V and J ends lost 0 bases and 4 bases respectively, with 15 bases between them. The V gene's germline CDR1 is MNHEY and CDR2 SVGAGI. The CDR3 sequence is CASSYSSREVATEAFF. The CDR3 DNA sequence: TGTGCCAGCAGTTACTCTTCCAGGGAAGTGGCCACTGAAGCTTTCTTT.

The chain couples TRBV10-3 to TRBJ2-3, with D perhaps matching TRBD1 (5 bases). V lost 3 bases to trimming and J lost 0 bases, with 10 bases between them. CDR1 and CDR2 (germline): ENHRY, SYGVKD. This CDR3 has 15 residues. The CDR3 region has the DNA TGTGCCATCAGTGACAGGGATTCTAGCACAGATACGCAGTATTTT. It yields the protein CAISDRDSSTDTQYF.

The chain uses TRBV7-9 and TRBJ2-2; TRBD1 matches at 7 bases. The CDR3 length is 16 residues. Trimming removed 6 bases from V and 3 bases from J; junction bases left unmatched: 10. Per germline, CDR1 SEHNR and CDR2 FQNEAQ (reference sequence). The CDR3 here is CASRFGFTGDTGELFF. CDR3 sequence (DNA): TGTGCCAGCAGGTTCGGGTTTACAGGGGACACCGGGGAGCTGTTTTTT.

Remarks on this clone: Other DNA variants within this sample encode the same CDR3. The CDR3 sequence is CASSGRNTEAFF. The CDR3 nucleotides are TGTGCCAGCAGCGGTAGGAACACTGAAGCTTTCTTT. V is TRBV9 and J is TRBJ1-1; no clear D gene. Trimming cost V 3 bases and J 1 base, with 4 bases left between them. This CDR3 has 12 residues. Per the germline V gene, CDR1 is SGDLS and CDR2 is YYNGEE.

V and J are TRBV5-6 and TRBJ2-5; 8 bases line up with TRBD1. CDR1 is SGHDT and CDR2 is YYEEEE in the germline V gene. V was pared by 0 bases and J by 4 bases, with 2 bases of the junction left unmatched. The CDR3 has 14 amino acids. The CDR3 loop is CASSLEQGGETQYF. The CDR3 nucleotides read TGTGCCAGCAGCTTGGAACAGGGGGGAGAGACCCAGTACTTC. Variable domain in full (rest from reference TRBV5-6 and TRBJ2-5): DAGVTQSPTHLIKTRGQQVTLRCSPKSGHDTVSWYQQALGQGPQFIFQYYEEEERQRGNFPDRFSGHQFPNYSSELNVNALLLGDSALYLCASSLEQGGETQYFGPGTRLLVL.

This clone appeared a few times. The gene calls are TRBV27 and TRBJ1-4, with 11 bases that match TRBD1. CDR1 and CDR2 (germline): MNHEY, SMNVEV (reference sequence). Unmatched junction bases numbered 16, after V lost 3 bases and J lost 10 bases. The CDR3 has 18 amino acids. The CDR3 spells CASSFLTSRDRGVGKLFF. The CDR3 nucleotides are TGTGCCAGCAGTTTCTTAACCTCCCGGGACAGGGGGGTAGGAAAACTGTTTTTT.

This CDR3 reads CASSSGRQPQHF. In nucleotides, the CDR3 is TGTGCCAGCAGTTCCGGTCGTCAGCCCCAGCATTTT. J is TRBJ1-5 and V is TRBV6-5, with D uncertain. This CDR3 comprises 12 residues. V lost 4 bases and J lost 6, with 7 bases in between. Germline CDR1 is MNHEY and CDR2 is SVGAGI.